These 32 T cell receptor beta chains were sequenced from one sample in a study of OX40 agonist ivuxolimab in advanced cancers. Libraries were prepared by immunoSEQ multiplex PCR; TCRdb keeps only in-frame clonotypes and omits some of them. The profile shows approximately 61,000 clones, about 91% of them singletons. Sequences were derived from CD4+ or CD8+ T cells sorted from blood, sampled in a trial of the OX40 agonist ivuxolimab. These receptors all come from an adult with an advanced solid tumor such as melanoma, head and neck, liver or kidney cancer.

V gene TRBV4-1 combines with J gene TRBJ2-1, with D hard to call. Per the germline V gene, CDR1 is MGHRA and CDR2 is YSYEKL. The V end was cut by 4 bases, the J end by 0 bases, with 13 bases between. The CDR3 runs 16 residues. The CDR3 DNA follows: TGCGCCAGCAGCCCGACTGACTTAAGCTCCTACAATGAGCAGTTCTTC. It is translated as CASSPTDLSSYNEQFF.

The rearrangement joins TRBV10-3 to TRBJ1-1, with TRBD1 identical over 8 bases. This CDR3 is built from 15 residues. V dropped 7 bases and J dropped 10; count of bases not matched to a gene: 17. Germline CDR1 ENHRY, CDR2 SYGVKD. The CDR3: CAITDTAPGGSVAFF. The CDR3 nucleotides are TGTGCCATCACCGACACGGCCCCAGGGGGCTCAGTAGCTTTCTTT.

The chain couples TRBV7-9 to TRBJ2-5; 7 bases agree with TRBD2. This CDR3 is 12 amino acids long. Germline lookup yields CDR1 SEHNR and CDR2 FQNEAQ (reference sequence). V lost 7 bases to trimming and J lost 4 bases; unmatched junction nucleotides: 3. CDR3 sequence reads: CASTRGGETQYF. CDR3 sequence (DNA): TGTGCCAGCACCCGCGGGGGAGAGACCCAGTACTTC.

This chain joins TRBV12-5 and TRBJ2-2; D is undetermined. The CDR3 extends over 17 amino acids. V was clipped by 3 bases and J by 4 bases, with 18 bases between them. In germline, CDR1 is LGHNT, CDR2 FRNRAP. The CDR3, as DNA: TGTGCTAGTGGTTTTTCCCCCGCCGTGGACGCCACCGGGGAGCTGTTTTTT. It specifies CASGFSPAVDATGELFF.

This sequence joins TRBV19 and TRBJ2-2; TRBD1 aligns across 8 bases. This CDR3 is 15 amino acids long. CDR1 is LNHDA and CDR2 is SQIVND in the germline V gene (reference sequence). The J segment lost 7 bases and the V segment lost 4 bases, leaving 8 bases of the junction unmatched. In DNA form, the CDR3 reads TGTGCCAGTAGTACCTGGGCAGGGGGCATCGGGGAGCTGTTTTTT. Its translation is CASSTWAGGIGELFF.

This clone was found once. The CDR3 protein is CASSLGLAEYNEQFF. The CDR3 DNA is TGTGCCAGCAGCTTAGGACTAGCGGAGTACAATGAGCAGTTCTTC. The chain couples TRBV7-2 to TRBJ2-1; 9 positions match TRBD2. Germline values: CDR1 SGHTA, CDR2 FQGNSA. V gave up 1 base and J gave up 4 bases; unmatched junction bases: 2. This CDR3 has 15 amino acids.

This clone came up a few times. The V gene is TRBV6-1, the J gene TRBJ1-1; no clear D gene. CDR3 length equals 11 residues. Germline CDR1 reads MNHNS; CDR2 reads SASEGT. The V and J ends lost 4 bases and 4 bases respectively, with 4 bases between them. The CDR3: CASSVSTEAFF. Here the CDR3 DNA reads TGTGCCAGCAGTGTGTCCACTGAAGCTTTCTTT.

The chain recombines TRBV6-5 with TRBJ1-5, with D unclear. V lost 5 bases and J lost 9, with 8 bases in between. Germline CDR1 and CDR2: MNHEY and SVGAGI. This CDR3 has 11 amino acids. CDR3 in amino acids: CASSDPGPQHF. CDR3 DNA sequence: TGTGCCAGCAGTGACCCCGGGCCCCAGCATTTT.

The V gene is TRBV28, the J gene TRBJ1-5, with 10 nucleotides matching TRBD1. Germline V CDR1 and CDR2: MDHEN, SYDVKM. This CDR3 has 14 amino acids. V shed 7 bases and J 6 bases; nucleotides not matched to a gene: 6. The chain's CDR3 is CASTPGTGVQPQHF. CDR3 DNA: TGTGCCAGCACCCCCGGGACAGGGGTTCAGCCCCAGCATTTT.

The V call is TRBV6-6, the J call TRBJ2-2, with TRBD2 matching over 9 bases. V was clipped by 7 bases and J by 4 bases; unmatched bases: 10. CDR3 length: 16 amino acids. Germline V gene data show CDR1 as MNHNY and CDR2 as SVGAGI (reference sequence). DNA of the CDR3: TGTGCCAGCAATATAGCGGGAGCGGTTATCACCGGGGAGCTGTTTTTT. It specifies CASNIAGAVITGELFF.

The rearrangement joins TRBV29-1 to TRBJ1-1; 9 bases align to TRBD1. The germline gives CDR1 SQVTM, CDR2 ANQGSEA. The CDR3 length is 14 residues. V lost 7 bases to trimming and J lost 0 bases; unmatched junction nucleotides: 6. In DNA form, the CDR3 reads TGCAGCGCCGGGACAGGGCCCATGAACACTGAAGCTTTCTTT. The encoded protein is CSAGTGPMNTEAFF. The full variable domain, in which reference TRBV29-1 and TRBJ1-1 provide the parts outside the CDR3, is SAVISQKPSRDICQRGTSLTIQCQVDSQVTMMFWYRQQPGQSLTLIATANQGSEATYESGFVIDKFPISRPNLTFSTLTVSNMSPEDSSIYLCSAGTGPMNTEAFFGQGTRLTVV.

The rearrangement joins TRBV6-6 to TRBJ2-3; D is undetermined. The germline V gene encodes CDR1 MNHNY and CDR2 SVGAGI (reference sequence). The CDR3 extends over 14 amino acids. V lost 8 bases to trimming and J lost 2 bases, with 14 bases between them. In DNA form, the CDR3 reads TGTGCCAGCCAACCTGGGGTGGCCACAGATACGCAGTATTTT. Protein sequence: CASQPGVATDTQYF.

J is TRBJ1-1 and V is TRBV28; tentatively, D is TRBD1 (5 bases). The V gene lost 6 bases and the J gene lost 3 bases, with 11 bases spanning the gap. The CDR3 loop spans 13 amino acids. Per germline, CDR1 MDHEN and CDR2 SYDVKM. CDR3: CASRRDRDTEAFF. In nucleotides, the CDR3 is TGTGCCAGCAGGAGAGACAGAGACACTGAAGCTTTCTTT.

The chain uses TRBV11-2 and TRBJ2-4; 10 bases are a match to TRBD1. In germline, CDR1 is SGHAT, CDR2 FQNNGV. The CDR3 is made up of 13 amino acids. Germline trimming cut 5 bases from V and 11 bases from J; bases unmatched to any gene: 6. The CDR3 protein is CASSLRDRGFQYF. In DNA form, the CDR3 reads TGTGCCAGCAGCCTCCGGGACAGGGGTTTTCAGTACTTC.

This clone showed up just once. This chain joins TRBV4-2 and TRBJ1-3; D gene uncertain. The CDR3 has 15 amino acids. Germline-derived CDR1 and CDR2 are LGHNA and YNFKEQ. V dropped 4 bases and J dropped 3 bases, with 13 bases sitting between them. The CDR3 here is CASSPRSGSGNTIYF. DNA of the CDR3: TGTGCCAGCAGCCCCCGGTCGGGGAGTGGAAACACCATATATTTT.

V usage is TRBV5-1 and J usage is TRBJ1-2; weak D call: TRBD1 (5 bases). The ends were cut back, 1 base at V and 0 bases at J, with 7 bases in the middle. CDR1 and CDR2 (germline): SGHRS, YFSETQ. This CDR3 spans 14 amino acids. This CDR3 is CASSLRDPNYGYTF. The DNA of the CDR3 is TGCGCCAGCAGCTTGCGGGACCCTAACTATGGCTACACCTTC.

V gene TRBV30 combines with J gene TRBJ1-1, with D unresolved. The V and J ends lost 5 bases and 5 bases respectively, with 15 bases between them. This CDR3 comprises 13 residues. The germline CDR1 and CDR2 sequences are GTSNPN and SVGIG (reference sequence). The DNA of the CDR3 is TGTGCCTGGGGCCTCGGGGATTCGACTGAAGCTTTCTTT. It is translated as CAWGLGDSTEAFF.

This chain connects TRBV7-2 to TRBJ1-1; 8 bases are shared with TRBD1. The V gene end was trimmed by 1 base and the J gene end by 4 bases; junction bases not matched to a gene: 5. Germline lookup yields CDR1 SGHTA and CDR2 FQGNSA. This CDR3 contains 15 residues. DNA for the CDR3: TGTGCCAGCAGCTTAGACCCCGGACAGGGCACTGAAGCTTTCTTT. Protein product: CASSLDPGQGTEAFF.

The chain employs TRBV14 and TRBJ2-7; tentative D call: TRBD1 (5 bases). This CDR3 is built from 14 residues. Trimming took 1 base from V and 4 from J, leaving 11 bases between them. CDR1 is SGHDN and CDR2 is FVKESK in the germline V gene. CDR3 loop: CASSQGFQGYEQYF. CDR3 DNA sequence: TGTGCCAGCAGCCAAGGGTTTCAGGGATACGAGCAGTACTTC.

The chain links TRBV6-1 to TRBJ1-6, with D hard to call. The CDR3 contains 12 residues. CDR1 MNHNS and CDR2 SASEGT come from the germline V gene. Trimming took 11 bases from V and 9 from J, leaving 14 bases between them. The CDR3, as DNA: TGTGCCCTGACCGGGTTTTTTTCACCCCTCCACTTT. This gives the protein CALTGFFSPLHF.

V usage is TRBV4-1 and J usage is TRBJ2-7, with D unresolved. CDR1 is MGHRA, CDR2 YSYEKL, per germline. This CDR3 comprises 15 residues. V was clipped by 0 bases and J by 1 base, with 10 bases between them. CDR3 nucleotide sequence: TGCGCCAGCAGCCAAGATCAGATGGGGTCCTACGAGCAGTACTTC. It yields the protein CASSQDQMGSYEQYF.

The chain carries TRBV13 and TRBJ1-1; D perhaps matches TRBD1 (5 bases). V gave up 1 base and J gave up 4 bases, with 16 bases separating them. Germline V gene data show CDR1 as PRHDT and CDR2 as FYEKMQ (reference sequence). This CDR3 comprises 16 residues. CDR3 in DNA: TGTGCCAGCAGCTTAGTTGTAGTTGGGGACGGCACTGAAGCTTTCTTT. Amino acid sequence: CASSLVVVGDGTEAFF. Complete variable domain (other parts from reference TRBV13 and TRBJ1-1): AAGVIQSPRHLIKEKRETATLKCYPIPRHDTVYWYQQGPGQDPQFLISFYEKMQSDKGSIPDRFSAQQFSDYHSELNMSSLELGDSALYFCASSLVVVGDGTEAFFGQGTRLTVV.

Details on this clone: Other nucleotide sequences in the sample specify the same CDR3. This chain uses TRBV19 with TRBJ1-5; 12 bases are a match to TRBD1. The germline V gene has CDR1 LNHDA and CDR2 SQIVND (reference sequence). The CDR3 extends over 14 amino acids. After removal of 6 bases from V and 7 bases from J, the junction contained 4 bases not matched to a gene. The CDR3 sequence is CASSKGTGGQPQHF. Written as DNA, the CDR3 is TGTGCCAGTAGCAAAGGGACAGGGGGCCAGCCCCAGCATTTT.

The chain is built from TRBV6-1 and TRBJ2-1, with TRBD2 identical over 7 bases. CDR1 and CDR2 (germline): MNHNS, SASEGT. The CDR3 loop spans 14 amino acids. Unmatched junction bases numbered 3, after V lost 6 bases and J lost 1 base. The CDR3 reads CASRPGGSYNEQFF. CDR3 DNA sequence: TGTGCCAGCAGGCCCGGGGGGTCCTACAATGAGCAGTTCTTC.

This sequence joins TRBV29-1 and TRBJ2-6; possible D gene TRBD1, 6 bases. V lost 5 bases to trimming and J lost 0 bases, with 14 bases between them. Per germline, CDR1 SQVTM and CDR2 ANQGSEA. The CDR3 is made up of 16 amino acids. The CDR3, as DNA: TGCAGCGTTCTGGACAGAGAAATCTCTGGGGCCAACGTCCTGACTTTC. This sequence encodes CSVLDREISGANVLTF.

The V call is TRBV7-9, the J call TRBJ2-7; D uncertain. Trimming took 6 bases from V and 8 from J, leaving 20 bases between them. This CDR3 contains 14 residues. Germline V gene lookup returns CDR1 SEHNR and CDR2 FQNEAQ (reference sequence). Here the CDR3 DNA reads TGTGCCAGCAGTACAGAGTCGCCGGCCGGTAAGCAGTACTTC. It is translated as CASSTESPAGKQYF.

Remarks on this clone: A junction end diverges from the germline sequence, so it may reflect a read error. This chain connects TRBV19 to TRBJ1-5; D not resolved. In germline, CDR1 is LNHDA, CDR2 SQIVND (reference sequence). The CDR3 consists of 16 residues. CDR3: CANSIDVGGRNQPQHF. Written as DNA, the CDR3 is TGTGCCAATAGTATAGACGTTGGCGGGCGGAATCAGCCCCAGCATTTT.

This clone has a single count. V usage is TRBV6-6 and J usage is TRBJ1-5; possible D gene TRBD1, 6 bases. Germline V gives CDR1 MNHNY, CDR2 SVGAGI (reference sequence). V lost 8 bases and J lost 5, with 16 bases in between. The CDR3 is 14 residues long. The CDR3 nucleotides are TGTGCCAGCGCCCCCATCAGGGGCGATCAGCCCCAGCATTTT. Protein product: CASAPIRGDQPQHF.

J is TRBJ2-1 and V is TRBV30, with D uncertain. Trimming cost V 2 bases and J 5 bases, with 10 bases left between them. The CDR3 sequence is 13 residues long. Germline V gives CDR1 GTSNPN, CDR2 SVGIG (reference sequence). CDR3 in amino acids: CAWSLEPDNEQFF. The CDR3 region has the DNA TGTGCCTGGAGTTTGGAGCCCGACAATGAGCAGTTCTTC.

The rearrangement uses TRBV11-3 and TRBJ2-3, with a weak D call TRBD1 (6 bases). Germline lookup yields CDR1 SGHNT and CDR2 YENEEA. Trimming removed 0 bases at V and 6 bases at J, with 7 bases between. The CDR3 extends over 13 amino acids. CDR3 in amino acids: CASSLDRGDTQYF. The CDR3, as DNA: TGTGCCAGCAGCTTAGACAGGGGCGATACGCAGTATTTT. The variable domain in full, completed from reference TRBV11-3 and TRBJ2-3, reads EAGVVQSPRYKIIEKKQPVAFWCNPISGHNTLYWYLQNLGQGPELLIRYENEEAVDDSQLPKDRFSAERLKGVDSTLKIQPAELGDSAVYLCASSLDRGDTQYFGPGTRLTVL.

This chain uses TRBV30 with TRBJ1-2, with D possibly matching TRBD1 (6 bases). The CDR3 has 13 residues. Germline V gene lookup returns CDR1 GTSNPN and CDR2 SVGIG (reference sequence). Trimming removed 0 bases at V and 8 bases at J, with 13 bases between. Here the CDR3 DNA reads TGTGCCTGGAGTGTACACCTCGGGACAGGCTACACCTTC. Protein: CAWSVHLGTGYTF.

In its sample, this clone ranks as medium-sized. The rearrangement joins TRBV30 to TRBJ2-1, with TRBD1 matching 8 bases. Germline-derived CDR1 and CDR2 are GTSNPN and SVGIG (reference sequence). The CDR3 loop spans 13 amino acids. Trimming cost V 4 bases and J 3 bases; bases outside gene matches: 2. DNA for the CDR3: TGTGCCTGGACGGGACAGGTCTACAATGAGCAGTTCTTC. Translating it yields CAWTGQVYNEQFF.